One sample yielded the 25 T cell receptor beta chains listed below, sequenced in a study of spatial heterogeneity in lung cancer. Each CDR3 protein is one row after TCRdb ran MiXCR on the 5' RACE reads. The profile shows about 92,000 distinct CDR3 sequences, roughly 12% of them singletons. Time point given: sample taken at primary tumor resection. Sequencing was performed on PBMCs, taken at surgery. Receptors originate from a male donor with early-stage non-small cell lung cancer.

This clonotype was detected only once. The chain has TRBV9 and TRBJ2-1; 16 nucleotides agree with TRBD2. The CDR3 runs to 19 residues. Trimming at V came to 4 bases and at J to 2 bases, leaving 9 bases not matched to a gene. The germline gives CDR1 SGDLS, CDR2 YYNGEE. The CDR3 nucleotides are TGTGCCAGCAGCAAAGGGACTAGCGGGAGGGCCAGGGCCTACAATGAGCAGTTCTTC. This sequence encodes CASSKGTSGRARAYNEQFF.

This clonotype showed up just a few times. V and J are TRBV6-2 or TRBV6-3 and TRBJ2-2; D gene unclear. The CDR3 length is 13 residues. The V gene's germline CDR1 is MNHEY and CDR2 SVGEGT. V was shortened by 4 bases and J by 6 bases, with 9 bases between the two germline ends. The CDR3 DNA is TGTGCCAGCAGTTCGGATGCCGCCGGGGAGCTGTTTTTT. As protein: CASSSDAAGELFF.

This clonotype showed up many times. The rearrangement links TRBV6-2 or TRBV6-3 to TRBJ2-1; 8 nucleotides agree with TRBD2. V dropped 6 bases and J dropped 0; count of bases not matched to a gene: 13. This CDR3 is built from 18 residues. Germline loops: CDR1 MNHEY, CDR2 SVGEGT. The CDR3 coding sequence is TGTGCCAGCAGAGCGCACTTAGCGGGGAGGAACTCCTACAATGAGCAGTTCTTC. Residues: CASRAHLAGRNSYNEQFF.

The chain uses TRBV3-1 and TRBJ2-1; D is undetermined. Germline CDR1 reads LGHDT; CDR2 reads YNNKEL (reference sequence). This CDR3 has 13 amino acids. Trimming cost V 4 bases and J 6 bases, with 10 bases left between them. The CDR3 protein is CASSPLGSNEQFF. In nucleotides, the CDR3 is TGTGCCAGCAGCCCGCTAGGTTCCAATGAGCAGTTCTTC.

The V call is TRBV4-3, the J call TRBJ2-1; 9 positions match TRBD2. Germline V CDR1 and CDR2: LGHNA, YSLEER. CDR3 length: 18 residues. J gave up 7 bases and V 4 bases, and 17 bases lay outside the gene matches. The CDR3 loop is CASSPTLFGGRAGNEQFF. CDR3 sequence (DNA): TGCGCCAGCAGCCCAACTCTGTTTGGCGGGAGGGCCGGAAATGAGCAGTTCTTC.

This sequence joins TRBV19 and TRBJ2-4; 7 nucleotides match TRBD1. The CDR3 has 14 amino acids. CDR1 is LNHDA, CDR2 SQIVND, per germline (reference sequence). The junction had 4 bases not matched to a gene; V was cut back by 3 bases and J by 5 bases. CDR3 amino acids: CASSITGTENIQYF. In DNA form, the CDR3 reads TGTGCCAGTAGTATCACCGGGACAGAAAACATTCAGTACTTC.

This clonotype occurred a few times. The J gene is TRBJ1-3, the V gene TRBV6-5; D remains ambiguous. The V and J ends lost 6 bases and 0 bases respectively, with 15 bases between them. Germline CDR1 and CDR2: MNHEY and SVGAGI. The CDR3 is made up of 16 amino acids. The CDR3 spells CASRPTTGGSGNTIYF. Written as DNA, the CDR3 is TGTGCCAGCAGACCCACGACTGGAGGCTCTGGAAACACCATATATTTT.

The chain couples TRBV24-1 to TRBJ1-4, with 12 bases fitting TRBD1. CDR1 is KGHDR, CDR2 SFDVKD, per germline. The V segment lost 4 bases and the J segment 6 bases; nucleotides outside the gene matches: 5. The CDR3 has 16 residues. As DNA, the CDR3 is TGTGCCACCAGTGACTCGGGACAGGGGGCGGATGAAAAACTGTTTTTT. This codes for CATSDSGQGADEKLFF.

At least ten counts were recorded for this clonotype. This chain links TRBV5-1 with TRBJ2-4, with 9 bases aligning to TRBD2. This CDR3 comprises 16 residues. The germline V gene has CDR1 SGHRS and CDR2 YFSETQ. Losses at the gene ends were 0 bases for V and 6 bases for J; bases not matched to a gene: 7. The CDR3 bases are TGCGCCAGCAGCTTGGATCCCCTAGCGGGGTCAAACATTCAGTACTTC. It codes for CASSLDPLAGSNIQYF.

A word on this clonotype: Since a much larger clone is just one base distant, this may be a read error. The chain has TRBV4-3 and TRBJ2-2, with 7 bases fitting TRBD2. This CDR3 is built from 15 residues. The trim removed 4 bases at V and 4 bases at J, leaving 6 bases unmatched. Germline CDR1 is LGHNA and CDR2 is YSLEER. The CDR3 DNA follows: TGCGCCAGCAGCCCTCGGACTAGATTCACCGGGGAGCTGTTTTTT. It yields the protein CASSPRTRFTGELFF.

This clonotype was seen a handful of times. J is TRBJ2-3 and V is TRBV6-4; D is uncertain. Germline CDR1 reads MRHNA; CDR2 reads SNTAGT. The CDR3 length is 14 residues. The V end was cut by 5 bases, the J end by 0 bases, with 9 bases between. The CDR3, as DNA: TGTGCCAGCAGTACTCTGGCTAGCACAGATACGCAGTATTTT. Translation gives CASSTLASTDTQYF.

This rearrangement joins TRBV4-1 to TRBJ2-5, with D unresolved. This CDR3 has 14 residues. Looked up from germline, CDR1 is MGHRA and CDR2 is YSYEKL. Trimming removed 1 base from V and 0 bases from J, with 6 bases in between. CDR3 coding DNA: TGCGCCAGCAGCCAAGGGCAGAACCAAGAGACCCAGTACTTC. Residues: CASSQGQNQETQYF.

This chain links TRBV6-2 or TRBV6-3 with TRBJ2-7, with 11 nucleotides matching TRBD2. The CDR3 is made up of 15 amino acids. J was trimmed by 3 bases and V by 6 bases; bases with no gene match: 7. Germline V CDR1 and CDR2: MNHEY, SVGEGT. CDR3 nucleotides: TGTGCCAGCAGAAACCCTGGACTAGCGGGCTACGAGCAGTACTTC. This gives the protein CASRNPGLAGYEQYF.

This sequence joins TRBV14 and TRBJ2-7; D ambiguous. CDR3 size: 12 residues. Germline V gene lookup returns CDR1 SGHDN and CDR2 FVKESK. V was trimmed by 1 base and J by 3 bases, leaving 4 bases between them. Here the CDR3 reads CASSQGFYEQYF. In nucleotides, the CDR3 is TGTGCCAGCAGCCAAGGCTTCTACGAGCAGTACTTC.

This clonotype has a handful of counts. The rearrangement links TRBV7-8 to TRBJ1-6; 8 bases are a match to TRBD1. CDR1 SGHVS and CDR2 FQNEAQ come from the germline V gene. The ends lost 5 bases at V and 9 bases at J; junction bases unmatched: 3. The CDR3 has 13 residues. The CDR3 DNA follows: TGTGCCAGCAGCGGGACAGGAGGTTCACCCCTCCACTTT. It yields the protein CASSGTGGSPLHF.

The chain joins TRBV2 to TRBJ2-7; 13 nucleotides match TRBD2. With 6 bases clipped from V and 7 bases from J, the junction kept 9 bases outside the gene matches. Germline V gives CDR1 SNHLY, CDR2 FYNNEI. This CDR3 is 15 amino acids long. The CDR3 sequence is CASSLLAGGPGEQYF. The CDR3, as DNA: TGTGCCAGCAGCCTACTAGCGGGAGGGCCGGGAGAGCAGTACTTC. Variable domain in full (rest from reference TRBV2 and TRBJ2-7): EPEVTQTPSHQVTQMGQEVILRCVPISNHLYFYWYRQILGQKVEFLVSFYNNEISEKSEIFDDQFSVERPDGSNFTLKIRSTKLEDSAMYFCASSLLAGGPGEQYFGPGTRLTVT.

The V call is TRBV7-2, the J call TRBJ1-4; the match to TRBD1 covers 9 bases. The V and J ends lost 0 bases and 11 bases, in that order; junction bases with no gene match: 1. The CDR3 totals 13 residues. CDR1 and CDR2 (germline): SGHTA, FQGNSA. This chain's CDR3 is CASSLAGTGKLFF. The CDR3 nucleotides are TGTGCCAGCAGCTTAGCCGGGACAGGGAAACTGTTTTTT. Together with reference TRBV7-2 and TRBJ1-4, the CDR3 gives the full variable domain: GAGVSQSPSNKVTEKGKDVELRCDPISGHTALYWYRQSLGQGLEFLIYFQGNSAPDKSGLPSDRFSAERTGGSVSTLTIQRTQQEDSAVYLCASSLAGTGKLFFGSGTQLSVL.

The table lists this clonotype with many counts. The J gene is TRBJ2-5, the V gene TRBV5-1; D call uncertain. The CDR3 is made up of 11 amino acids. Germline lookup yields CDR1 SGHRS and CDR2 YFSETQ. Trimming shortened V by 2 bases and J by 1 base, and 0 bases separated the two germline ends. The CDR3 DNA sequence: TGCGCCAGCAGCTTCCAAGAGACCCAGTACTTC. Protein: CASSFQETQYF.

This clonotype has more than one count but fewer than ten. This chain links TRBV12-3 or TRBV12-4 with TRBJ1-1; 9 positions match TRBD1. V lost 5 bases to trimming and J lost 6 bases; unmatched junction nucleotides: 7. This CDR3 is 14 amino acids long. CDR3 DNA sequence: TGTGCCAGCAGTAACCGGGACAGGGCACCTGAAGCTTTCTTT. Translated: CASSNRDRAPEAFF.

The table lists this clonotype with a few counts. The V call is TRBV19, the J call TRBJ2-6; D unclear. The CDR3 runs to 14 residues. Germline CDR1 reads LNHDA; CDR2 reads SQIVND (reference sequence). The V and J ends lost 1 base and 4 bases respectively, with 5 bases between them. CDR3 nucleotides: TGTGCCAGTAGTATAGCGGCGGGGGCCAACGTCCTGACTTTC. Encoded protein: CASSIAAGANVLTF. Full variable domain (missing parts from reference TRBV19 and TRBJ2-6): DGGITQSPKYLFRKEGQNVTLSCEQNLNHDAMYWYRQDPGQGLRLIYYSQIVNDFQKGDIAEGYSVSREKKESFPLTVTSAQKNPTAFYLCASSIAAGANVLTFGAGSRLTVL.

In its sample, this clonotype was seen a few times. The chain has TRBV6-2 or TRBV6-3 and TRBJ2-7; 7 nucleotides agree with TRBD1. Per germline, CDR1 MNHEY and CDR2 SVGEGT. V lost 11 bases, J lost 0 bases, and 4 bases stayed unmatched. This CDR3 contains 12 residues. The CDR3 sequence: CAARDSSYEQYF. CDR3 bases: TGTGCCGCCCGGGACAGCTCCTACGAGCAGTACTTC.

This clonotype appeared a few times. V usage is TRBV13 and J usage is TRBJ2-3; D is ambiguous. Germline CDR1 PRHDT, CDR2 FYEKMQ (reference sequence). V was shortened by 4 bases and J by 0 bases, with 8 bases between the two germline ends. The CDR3 is 14 residues long. For the CDR3, the DNA is TGTGCCAGCAGCTCCCCCGGGAGCACAGATACGCAGTATTTT. Its protein is CASSSPGSTDTQYF.

This sequence joins TRBV29-1 and TRBJ2-5, with D possibly TRBD1 on 6 matching bases. CDR1 is SQVTM, CDR2 ANQGSEA, per germline. V shed 6 bases and J shed 10 bases, with 12 bases lying between them. CDR3 length: 10 amino acids. DNA for the CDR3: TGCAGCGTCCGGGTCAGGGGCCAGTACTTC. Translated: CSVRVRGQYF. Together with reference TRBV29-1 and TRBJ2-5, the CDR3 gives the full variable domain: SAVISQKPSRDICQRGTSLTIQCQVDSQVTMMFWYRQQPGQSLTLIATANQGSEATYESGFVIDKFPISRPNLTFSTLTVSNMSPEDSSIYLCSVRVRGQYFGPGTRLLVL.

The sample holds a few counts of this clonotype. CDR3 in amino acids: CASSRDRATSYTF. The CDR3 bases are TGCGCCAGCAGCCGGGACAGGGCTACCAGCTACACCTTC. The chain combines TRBV5-1 with TRBJ1-2, with 9 bases aligning to TRBD1. The V gene end was trimmed by 4 bases and the J gene end by 9 bases; junction bases not matched to a gene: 7. Germline-derived CDR1 and CDR2 are SGHRS and YFSETQ. The CDR3 covers 13 residues.

The V gene is TRBV20-1, the J gene TRBJ1-4; TRBD1 aligns across 7 bases. The germline V gene has CDR1 DFQATT and CDR2 SNEGSKA (reference sequence). The CDR3 is made up of 14 amino acids. Losses at the gene ends were 5 bases for V and 5 bases for J; bases not matched to a gene: 8. This CDR3 reads CSADLLGQNEKLFF. CDR3 in DNA: TGCAGTGCTGACCTACTGGGACAGAATGAAAAACTGTTTTTT.